This T cell receptor (beta chain) was obtained from a study of blood T cell repertoires in COVID-19. Study-level background: The analysed material was cDNA or gDNA that came from T cells, B-cell-depleted T cells, or PBMCs.

From germline, CDR1 is MNHNY and CDR2 SVGAGI (reference sequence). V lost 10 bases, J lost 2 bases, and 5 bases stayed unmatched. The CDR3 length is 14 residues. The assay was immunoSEQ multiplex PCR, and TCRdb's table has in-frame clones only and misses some. The sample includes 150,000 to 200,000 clones, about four fifths of them seen just once. The specimen sequenced was peripheral blood. The source is a young man with active or convalescent COVID-19. This rearrangement joins TRBV6-6 to TRBJ2-5; 12 bases are a match to TRBD1. The CDR3 region is CATRDRGRQETQYF. The CDR3 DNA reads TGTGCCACCCGGGACAGGGGGCGACAAGAGACCCAGTACTTC.